This T cell receptor (beta chain) was found in a study of beta chain features in type 1 diabetes. The entirety of the isolated RNA underwent reverse transcription, so expressed TCRB transcripts were sequenced. Sequenced naive, central memory and regulatory T cell samples produced an average of around 3.5 million reads. Generated by immunoSEQ multiplex PCR, the TCRdb table keeps only in-frame clones and is missing some. The data show approximately 250,000 clones, with 9.5% to 13% seen just once and around 0.018% held by the top ten. General study points: The study found moderately but significantly shorter TCRB CDR3s in all four CD4+ subsets of Type 1 diabetes patients.

This CDR3 region has 11 residues. Trimming stripped 3 bases from V and 8 bases from J, with 5 bases between. Germline V lookup: CDR1 ENHRY, CDR2 SYGVKD. This clone was recorded a few times. Its specificity is unknown. The clonotype was recovered from a man aged 25 to 40 with type 1 diabetes. Sequencing was carried out using naive CD4+ T cells from blood. This chain connects TRBV10-3 to TRBJ1-3; D is undetermined. CDR3 loop: CAISDGHTIYF. In nucleotides, the CDR3 is TGTGCCATCAGTGATGGGCACACCATATATTTT.